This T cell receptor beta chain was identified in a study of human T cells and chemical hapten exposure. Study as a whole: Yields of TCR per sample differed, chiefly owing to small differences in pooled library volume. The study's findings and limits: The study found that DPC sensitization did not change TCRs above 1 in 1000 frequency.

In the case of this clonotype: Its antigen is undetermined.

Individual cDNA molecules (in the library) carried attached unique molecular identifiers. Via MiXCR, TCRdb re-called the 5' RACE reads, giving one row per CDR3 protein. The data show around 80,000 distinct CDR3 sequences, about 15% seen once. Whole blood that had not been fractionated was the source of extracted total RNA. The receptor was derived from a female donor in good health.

The CDR3 nucleotides read TGTGCCAGCAGTTTATCCGGCGGTGGAAACACCATATATTTT. Its protein is CASSLSGGGNTIYF. The chain has TRBV12-3 or TRBV12-4 and TRBJ1-3; D gene unclear. V was clipped by 2 bases and J by 3 bases, with 8 bases between them. CDR3 size: 14 residues.